The table lists the clone carrying this T cell receptor beta chain with a few counts. The data derive from a study of T-cell reconstitution after alpha-beta-depleted transplantation in children. Germline V gene lookup returns CDR1 MNHEY and CDR2 SVGEGT. The CDR3 sequence is 13 residues long. Library preparation (for TCRbeta) was performed with unique molecular identifiers. TCRdb re-called the PCR reads with MiXCR, one entry per CDR3 protein. The profile shows some 500,000 distinct CDR3 sequences, around a third of them singletons. The chain joins TRBV6-2 or TRBV6-3 to TRBJ2-1; D tentatively fits TRBD1 or TRBD2 (7 bases each). This receptor was identified in a human donor who donated a stem cell graft to a child with aplastic anemia. The material sequenced was PBMCs from the stem cell graft donor, taken from the stem cell graft. CDR3 residues: CAVGERDSNEQFF. As DNA, the CDR3 is TGTGCAGTCGGCGAGCGGGACAGCAATGAGCAGTTCTTC.